These 8 T cell receptor beta chains came from one sample sequenced in a study of T cell repertoires in cytomegalovirus infection. TCRdb analysed the reads with MiXCR anew, one entry per CDR3 protein. The sample lists 680,000 or so distinct CDR3 sequences; roughly 30% were seen once. These receptors have no known antigen. The sample here was cultured PBMCs, taken from culture after CMV antigen stimulation. The receptor set was obtained from a human donor in good health (CMV status not recorded). Some clones in this sample may be carry-over from other donors' samples.

This clonotype was found a few times. This chain uses TRBV6-2 or TRBV6-3 with TRBJ2-1, with D possibly being TRBD1 (5 bases). CDR3 size: 15 residues. V dropped 3 bases and J dropped 4 bases, with 13 bases sitting between them. Looked up from germline, CDR1 is MNHEY and CDR2 is SVGEGT. CDR3 DNA: TGTGCCAGCAGTTATGGACACCCCGGGTACAATGAGCAGTTCTTC. This gives the protein CASSYGHPGYNEQFF.

In DNA form, the CDR3 reads TGCGCCAGCAGCTTGGAACTAGCGGGAGGGGGAAACGAGCAGTACTTC. It is translated as CASSLELAGGGNEQYF. The gene calls are TRBV5-1 and TRBJ2-7, with 13 bases aligning to TRBD2. Germline CDR1 and CDR2: SGHRS and YFSETQ. The CDR3 is 16 amino acids. The junction had 5 bases not matched to a gene; V was cut back by 0 bases and J by 5 bases.

The chain recombines TRBV18 with TRBJ1-2; D possibly corresponds to TRBD1 (5 bases). Per germline, CDR1 KGHSH and CDR2 LQKENI. V was clipped by 8 bases and J by 6 bases, with 22 bases between them. The CDR3 spans 15 residues. This CDR3 is CASSRPGPPVHGYTF. CDR3 coding DNA: TGTGCCAGCAGCAGGCCGGGGCCCCCGGTGCATGGCTACACCTTC.

This clonotype has at least ten counts. V is TRBV7-6 and J is TRBJ2-5, with a possible D match to TRBD1 (6 bases). Trimming removed 5 bases from V and 7 bases from J, with 14 bases in between. Germline V CDR1 and CDR2: SGHVS, FNYEAQ. The CDR3 sequence is 13 residues long. The DNA for the CDR3 is TGTGCCAGCAGCGCTGCAGGGGAGCTGACCCAGTACTTC. It encodes CASSAAGELTQYF.

A single count supports this clonotype. The chain recombines TRBV19 with TRBJ1-5; 8 bases match TRBD1. Trimming at V came to 5 bases and at J to 3 bases, leaving 9 bases not matched to a gene. The CDR3 consists of 16 residues. Germline CDR1 reads LNHDA; CDR2 reads SQIVND (reference sequence). The CDR3 sequence: CASSVSRDRINQPQHF. The CDR3 DNA sequence: TGTGCCAGTAGTGTCAGCCGGGACAGGATCAATCAGCCCCAGCATTTT.

This clonotype came up once. The gene calls are TRBV20-1 and TRBJ2-1; 7 nucleotides match TRBD2. Germline-derived CDR1 and CDR2 are DFQATT and SNEGSKA (reference sequence). V trimming: 5 bases; J trimming: 7 bases; junction bases outside the gene matches: 17. The CDR3 is 16 residues long. As DNA, the CDR3 is TGCAGTGCTTCGGAGGCCGACGGGCGGGAGAATAATGAGCAGTTCTTC. Its translation is CSASEADGRENNEQFF.

The V and J genes are TRBV9 and TRBJ2-6, with unresolved D. CDR1 SGDLS and CDR2 YYNGEE come from the germline V gene. Trimming took 1 base from V and 4 from J, leaving 9 bases between them. This CDR3 has 15 residues. The CDR3 coding sequence is TGTGCCAGCAGCGTAAGGCCATCCGGGGCCAACGTCCTGACTTTC. Translation gives CASSVRPSGANVLTF. Based on the CDR3 plus reference TRBV9 and TRBJ2-6, the full variable domain is DSGVTQTPKHLITATGQRVTLRCSPRSGDLSVYWYQQSLDQGLQFLIQYYNGEERAKGNILERFSAQQFPDLHSELNLSSLELGDSALYFCASSVRPSGANVLTFGAGSRLTVL.

This clonotype was detected ten times or more. This chain connects TRBV7-2 to TRBJ2-7; 7 nucleotides agree with TRBD1. The length of the CDR3 is 12 residues. The V gene's germline CDR1 is SGHTA and CDR2 FQGNSA. The V segment lost 7 bases and the J segment 6 bases; nucleotides outside the gene matches: 6. The CDR3 is CASTTGAFEQYF. For the CDR3, the DNA is TGTGCCAGCACCACAGGGGCTTTCGAGCAGTACTTC.